This entry is about one T cell receptor (beta chain). Its target antigen remains unknown. It has no much larger one-base neighbor in the sample; base qualities were not kept. The entry originates in a study of regulatory T cells in long-lasting Graves disease (dated by TCRdb to about 2021). With regard to the full study: Antithyroid drugs had been taken for less than 3 months by newly diagnosed Graves' disease patients. Peripheral blood TCR sequencing and RNA sequencing compared persistent Graves' disease patients with newly diagnosed Graves' disease patients. The study was conducted in China and was registered as a clinical trial. A total of about 33 samples underwent TCR sequencing, from some 13 patients with persistent Graves' disease and 20 or so patients with newly diagnosed Graves' disease.

Results the study describes overall, beyond this receptor: Only the TCR beta chain was sequenced and analyzed. Compared with newly diagnosed patients, patients with persistent Graves' disease had lower TCR Shannon entropy and fewer highly expanded clones, which suggests clonal expansion. Peripheral blood alone was examined, since thyroid tissue, which constituted the primary lesion, could not be accessed. Persistent patients shared more public clonotypes among themselves (2,741) than newly diagnosed patients did (about 1,000). The authors noted that the small sample size was a limitation that may lower accuracy. Preferential use of TRBV28, TRBJ1-2 and TRBJ2-5 was observed in persistent disease, whereas TRBV20-1 and TRBJ2-1 were favored in newly diagnosed disease.

Library preparation was by multiplex PCR. This sample was sequenced with an Illumina HiSeq 4000. CDR3 regions were amplified by Arm-PCR with iRepertoire HTBI primers to construct TCR beta libraries. Before sequencing, the PCR products went through gel purification. The published analysis was carried out like this. Across samples, some 62 TRBV and 13 to 15 TRBJ segments were identified and used for gene usage analysis of CDR3 amino acid clonotypes. COPE and FqMerger were used to merge filtered high-quality paired reads into contigs. Contigs were aligned with BLAST to IMGT TRBV, TRBD and TRBJ reference genes, and CDR3 was defined per IMGT. Clonotypes above 0.1% frequency were classified as highly expanded clones. Shannon entropy was used to measure repertoire diversity, and the Gini coefficient was used to measure V-J evenness. Clonotypes shared by more than one individual were considered public. TCRdb passed the public sequencing reads through fastp at Q25 and MiXCR, retaining productive beta sequences. Identical CDR3 proteins give one entry, which carries the most common genes and DNA. TCRdb's processing, not the authors', yielded these V and J calls. The sample table holds approximately 230,000 distinct CDR3 sequences, of which around 19% were seen once. Over 20% of the sample comes from the top ten.

The time point tag for this specimen amounts to: newly diagnosed GD, antithyroid drugs for less than 3 months. RNA was extracted from PBMCs in TRIzol for both TCR sequencing and RNA sequencing. The diagnosis of Graves' disease was made according to American Thyroid Association guidelines. Patients were recruited from an endocrinology department in Xi'an, China. Each patient gave about 10 milliliters of peripheral blood, collected in an EDTA anticoagulant tube. PBMCs were isolated by Ficoll Paque Plus density gradient separation without further T cell sorting. An Agilent 2100 Bioanalyzer and agarose gel were used to check RNA quality, while a NanoDrop 2000 measured RNA concentration. V is reduced by 8 bases and J by 3 bases, leaving a spacing of 11 bases between them. The CDR3 has 14 amino acids, counting the end cysteine and phenylalanine. Kept here is only the CDR3 DNA, which spans 42 bases and is read in frame from base 1. Taken from the germline V gene, the CDR1 and CDR2 loops are MNHGY and SVAAGI.

Recombination linked TRBV6-9 to TRBJ2-6; no D segment can be confidently identified. The specimen comprised peripheral blood mononuclear cells (PBMCs), sampled at new diagnosis, from a patient treated with antithyroid drugs. This sequence was found in a female donor with Graves disease. DNA sequence: TGTGCCAGCTCTTATTTTGGTGGGGCCAACGTCCTGACTTTC. This encodes CASSYFGGANVLTF.